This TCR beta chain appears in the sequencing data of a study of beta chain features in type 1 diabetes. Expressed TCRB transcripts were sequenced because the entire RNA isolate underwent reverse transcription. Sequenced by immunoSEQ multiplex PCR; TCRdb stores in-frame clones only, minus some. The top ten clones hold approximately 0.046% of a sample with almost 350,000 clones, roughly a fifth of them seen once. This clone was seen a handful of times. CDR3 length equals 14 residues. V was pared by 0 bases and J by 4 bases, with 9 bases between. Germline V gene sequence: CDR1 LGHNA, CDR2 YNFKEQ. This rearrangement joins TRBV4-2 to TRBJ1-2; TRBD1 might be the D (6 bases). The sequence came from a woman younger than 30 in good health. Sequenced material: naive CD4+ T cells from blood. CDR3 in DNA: TGTGCCAGCAGCCAAGATCGACAGGCCTATGGCTACACCTTC. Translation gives CASSQDRQAYGYTF.